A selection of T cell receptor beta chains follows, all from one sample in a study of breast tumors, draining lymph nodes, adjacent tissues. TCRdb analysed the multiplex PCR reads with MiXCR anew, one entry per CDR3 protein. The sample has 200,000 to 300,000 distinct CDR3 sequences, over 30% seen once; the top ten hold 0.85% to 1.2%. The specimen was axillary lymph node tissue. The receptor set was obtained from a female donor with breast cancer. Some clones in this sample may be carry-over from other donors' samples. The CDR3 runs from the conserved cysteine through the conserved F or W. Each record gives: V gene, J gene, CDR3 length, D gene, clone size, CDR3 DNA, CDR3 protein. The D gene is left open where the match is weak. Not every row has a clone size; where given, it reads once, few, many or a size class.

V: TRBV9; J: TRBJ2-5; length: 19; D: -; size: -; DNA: TGTGCCAGCAGCGTTTTAGGGGGCTACGGGGGCCGTGCCCAAGAGACCCAGTACTTC; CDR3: CASSVLGGYGGRAQETQYF
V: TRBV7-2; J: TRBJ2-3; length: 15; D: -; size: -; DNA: TGTGCCAGCAGCATCGGGGGTGCGTCGATAGGTACGCAGTATTTT; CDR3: CASSIGGASIGTQYF
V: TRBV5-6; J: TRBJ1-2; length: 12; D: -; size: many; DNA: TGTGCCAGCAGCTTGGGGGTCTATGGCTACACCTTC; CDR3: CASSLGVYGYTF
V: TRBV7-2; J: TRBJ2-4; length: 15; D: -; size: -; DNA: TGTGCCAGCAGCTCCGAGGGAGTCAGGGAAAACATTCAGTACTTC; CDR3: CASSSEGVRENIQYF
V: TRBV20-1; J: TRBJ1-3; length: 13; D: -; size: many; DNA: TGCAGTGCTAGAGGACAGCCTGGAAACACCATATATTTT; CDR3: CSARGQPGNTIYF
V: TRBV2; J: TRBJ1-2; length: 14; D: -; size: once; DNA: TGTGCCAGCAGTAAATCGGCGAATGGGTATGGCTACACCTTC; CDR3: CASSKSANGYGYTF
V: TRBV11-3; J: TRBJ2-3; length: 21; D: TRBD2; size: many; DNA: TGTGCCAGCAGCTTAGATCCCCCAGCGGGAGAAATCTTTCGTTTAGGAGATACGCAGTATTTT; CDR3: CASSLDPPAGEIFRLGDTQYF
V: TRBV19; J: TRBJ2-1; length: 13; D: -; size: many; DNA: TGTGCCAGTAGTACGGGAGTGGTCAATGAGCAGTTCTTC; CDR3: CASSTGVVNEQFF
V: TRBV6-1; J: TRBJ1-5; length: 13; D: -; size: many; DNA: TGTGCCAGCGCGCCAGCATCAAGCCAGCCCCAGCATTTT; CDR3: CASAPASSQPQHF
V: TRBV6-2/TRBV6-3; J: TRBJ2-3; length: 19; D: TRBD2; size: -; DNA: TGTGCCAGCACCCCCCCATTGAAAGGACTAGCGGGAGTATCCGGTACGCAGTATTTT; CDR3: CASTPPLKGLAGVSGTQYF
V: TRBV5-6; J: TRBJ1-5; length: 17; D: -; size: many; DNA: TGTGCCAGCAGCTTGTACCGCTCCGGGACGAAGAATCAGCCCCAGCATTTT; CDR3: CASSLYRSGTKNQPQHF
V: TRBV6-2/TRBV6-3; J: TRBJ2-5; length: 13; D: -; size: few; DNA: TGTGCCAGCAGATACAGGGGGGGAGAGACCCAGTACTTC; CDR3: CASRYRGGETQYF
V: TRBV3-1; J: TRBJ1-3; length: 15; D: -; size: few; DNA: TGTGCCAGCAGCCAACGGACTCCTGCTGGAAACACCATATATTTT; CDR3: CASSQRTPAGNTIYF
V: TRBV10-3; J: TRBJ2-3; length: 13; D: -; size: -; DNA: TGTGCCGTTACGCGGGACAGCGGAGATACGCAGTATTTT; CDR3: CAVTRDSGDTQYF
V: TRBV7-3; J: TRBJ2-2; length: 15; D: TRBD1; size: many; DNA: TGTGCCAGCAGCTACCAGGGGGCCGGCACCGGGGAGCTGTTTTTT; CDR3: CASSYQGAGTGELFF
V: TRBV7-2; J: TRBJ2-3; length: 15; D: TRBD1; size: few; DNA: TGTGCCAGCCCGGGGACGGGACAGGTCGCAGATACGCAGTATTTT; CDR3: CASPGTGQVADTQYF
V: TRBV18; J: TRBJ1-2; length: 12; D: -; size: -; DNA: TGTGCCAGCTCACCTCGGGCGTATGGCTACACCTTC; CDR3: CASSPRAYGYTF
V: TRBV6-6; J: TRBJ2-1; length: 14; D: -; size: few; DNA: TGTGCCAGCAGACCGGGGACGCCCGGCAATGAGCAGTTCTTC; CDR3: CASRPGTPGNEQFF
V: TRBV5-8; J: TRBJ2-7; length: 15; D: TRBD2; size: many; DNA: TGTGCCAGCAGTTCGATAGCGGGGCCCTCCTACGAGCAGTACTTC; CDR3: CASSSIAGPSYEQYF
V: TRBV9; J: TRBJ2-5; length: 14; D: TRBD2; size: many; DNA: TGTGCCAGCAGCGTAGAGGCGGGAGCAGAGACCCAGTACTTC; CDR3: CASSVEAGAETQYF
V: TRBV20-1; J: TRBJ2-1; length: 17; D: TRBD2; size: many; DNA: TGCAGTGCTAGACCACCACTAGCGGGAGGGGGGTACAATGAGCAGTTCTTC; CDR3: CSARPPLAGGGYNEQFF
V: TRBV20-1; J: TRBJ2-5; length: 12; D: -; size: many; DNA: TGCAGTGCCAGTGGGGGGTTCGAGACCCAGTACTTC; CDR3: CSASGGFETQYF
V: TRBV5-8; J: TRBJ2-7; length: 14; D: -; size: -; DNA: TGTGCCGCTTCCGTTGCGTCGGCTAACGTCGAGCGGTACTTC; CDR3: CAASVASANVERYF